A selection of T cell receptor beta chains follows, all from one sample in a study of blood T cells in healthy people across ages. TCRdb processed the 5' RACE reads anew with MiXCR; each CDR3 protein has one entry. The data hold about 1.1 million distinct CDR3 sequences, with around two fifths observed a single time. Sequencing was carried out using blood. The receptors shown here come from a man in his late teens or twenties in good health. CDR3s include the opening cysteine and the closing phenylalanine or tryptophan. D genes are given only for firm matches. The size of a clone is reported for some rows only, either as once, few or many, or as a class for expanded clones.

>NA|TRBJ2-1|TRBV29-1|NA
CSVGGDLGFNYEQFF
TGCAGCGTTGGGGGTGATTTGGGTTTCAATTATGAGCAGTTCTTC
>TRBD1|TRBJ2-1|TRBV3-1|few
CASSQEGQGYNEQFF
TGTGCCAGCAGCCAAGAGGGACAGGGTTACAATGAGCAGTTCTTC
>NA|TRBJ2-7|TRBV2|few
CASSVEGDYEQYF
TGTGCCAGCAGTGTCGAAGGGGACTACGAGCAGTACTTC
>NA|TRBJ1-1|TRBV11-2|once
CASSITGTSGAFF
TGTGCCAGCAGCATAACAGGTACTTCCGGAGCTTTCTTT
>NA|TRBJ1-5|TRBV28|NA
CASGTHHQPQHF
TGTGCCAGCGGTACCCACCATCAGCCCCAGCATTTT
>NA|TRBJ1-2|TRBV10-3|NA
CAISETRTTGLQGYGYTF
TGTGCCATCAGTGAGACCCGCACGACAGGTCTCCAGGGTTATGGCTACACCTTC
>TRBD1|TRBJ1-1|TRBV20-1|NA
CSARGEADRVGEAFF
TGCAGTGCTAGAGGGGAAGCGGACAGGGTTGGTGAAGCTTTCTTT
>NA|TRBJ2-5|TRBV12-3/TRBV12-4|NA
CTRNGRRQETQYF
TGTACCAGAAATGGTCGGCGGCAAGAGACCCAGTACTTC
>NA|TRBJ1-5|TRBV9|NA
CASIIGQGNNQPQHF
TGTGCCAGCATCATAGGGCAGGGGAACAATCAGCCCCAGCATTTT
>NA|TRBJ1-1|TRBV11-2|NA
CASSLDGQGNTEAFF
TGTGCCAGCAGCTTAGATGGCCAGGGGAACACTGAAGCTTTCTTT
>NA|TRBJ1-1|TRBV2|NA
CASEATGEAFF
TGTGCCAGCGAAGCTACAGGGGAAGCTTTCTTT
>NA|TRBJ2-5|TRBV11-3|NA
CASSLGLDSQETQYF
TGTGCCAGCAGCTTAGGGCTGGACAGCCAAGAGACCCAGTACTTC
>NA|TRBJ1-1|TRBV2|NA
CASTGNRVNTEAFF
TGTGCCAGCACCGGAAACAGGGTAAACACTGAAGCTTTCTTT
>NA|TRBJ2-2|TRBV3-1|NA
CASSQDRGRPTGELFF
TGTGCCAGCAGCCAAGACAGAGGGAGACCCACCGGGGAGCTGTTTTTT
>TRBD1|TRBJ2-5|TRBV20-1|NA
CSAALTGETQYF
TGCAGTGCCGCCTTGACAGGGGAGACCCAGTACTTC
>NA|TRBJ1-2|TRBV7-2|NA
CASSLRSFPVPYGYTF
TGTGCCAGCAGCTTAAGGTCGTTCCCCGTACCCTATGGCTACACCTTC
>NA|TRBJ1-1|TRBV9|NA
CASSVSGKNTEAFF
TGTGCCAGCAGCGTCTCCGGGAAGAACACTGAAGCTTTCTTT
>NA|TRBJ1-2|TRBV5-1|NA
CASSISPQANYGYTF
TGCGCCAGCAGTATCTCACCCCAAGCTAACTATGGCTACACCTTC
>NA|TRBJ1-2|TRBV6-2/TRBV6-3|NA
CASSYRTESYGYTF
TGTGCCAGCAGTTACCGGACAGAGAGCTATGGCTACACCTTC
>TRBD2|TRBJ2-3|TRBV4-3|few
CASSQESSGGSNTQYF
TGCGCCAGCAGCCAAGAGAGTAGCGGGGGGTCAAATACGCAGTATTTT
>NA|TRBJ2-3|TRBV7-9|once
CANHRESTDTQYF
TGTGCCAACCACAGGGAGAGCACAGATACGCAGTATTTT
>NA|TRBJ1-2|TRBV7-2|few
CASSLGFYYGYTF
TGTGCCAGCAGCTTAGGGTTTTACTATGGCTACACCTTC
>TRBD1|TRBJ2-7|TRBV7-2|NA
CASSLVGGQFSYEQYF
TGTGCCAGCAGCTTAGTAGGGGGACAGTTCTCCTACGAGCAGTACTTC